This TCR beta chain was sequenced in a study of Ad26.COV2.S vaccination and SARS-CoV-2 variants. Study-wide points: Placebo recipients showed lower spike-specific TCR breadth than vaccinees. There was reportedly substantial breadth in spike-specific CD8+ and CD4+ T cell responses after vaccination.

With respect to this clone: Antigen unknown.

Treatment indicated: about 20 received Ad26.COV2.S at low or high dose, single or two shots; roughly five received placebo; per-sample allocation not given. Samples analyzed were those drawn on day 63 after the first vaccine or placebo injection. Using immunoSEQ multiplex PCR, the repertoire was profiled, and TCRdb retains in-frame clones only, with some absent. The sample records 380,000 or so clones, 83% being singletons. The CDR3 covers 19 residues. The V gene end was trimmed by 2 bases and the J gene end by 2 bases; junction bases not matched to a gene: 12. Germline loops: CDR1 SGHTA, CDR2 FQGNSA.

The chain carries TRBV7-2 and TRBJ2-1, with 10 bases aligning to TRBD2. The sample here was peripheral blood, taken in a trial of Ad26.COV2.S vaccine versus placebo. This clonotype originated in a person aged 18-60 years who received the Ad26.COV2.S COVID-19 vaccine or a placebo. CDR3 in amino acids: CASSLLAGDGLCPYNEQFF. The CDR3 DNA follows: TGTGCCAGCAGCTTACTAGCGGGAGACGGGCTTTGCCCCTACAATGAGCAGTTCTTC. The full variable domain, rest sourced from reference TRBV7-2 and TRBJ2-1, is GAGVSQSPSNKVTEKGKDVELRCDPISGHTALYWYRQSLGQGLEFLIYFQGNSAPDKSGLPSDRFSAERTGGSVSTLTIQRTQQEDSAVYLCASSLLAGDGLCPYNEQFFGPGTRLTVL.